Each of the 18 T cell receptor beta chains below was sequenced from the same sample in a study of a mutant IDH1 vaccine in newly diagnosed glioma. Sequencing was performed with immunoSEQ multiplex PCR; in TCRdb, only in-frame clones are kept and a portion is missing. The sample has around 31,000 clones, 78% seen once. Time point given: week 35, safety follow-up. Doses comprised 300 ug of mutant IDH1 20-mer peptide each, plus topical imiquimod. These receptors are not linked to any known antigen. The input for sequencing was PBMCs, taken from a glioma patient whose treatment included an IDH1 peptide vaccine. These receptors all come from a woman between 35 and 50 years old with glioma.

CDR3 DNA: TGTGCCAGCAGCCCCGATCGGCCCGGGGAAGCTTTCTTT. Translating it yields CASSPDRPGEAFF. This chain joins TRBV9 and TRBJ1-1; D gene uncertain. Germline loops: CDR1 SGDLS, CDR2 YYNGEE. The ends were cut back, 4 bases at V and 8 bases at J, with 15 bases in the middle. This CDR3 is built from 13 residues.

This chain links TRBV7-9 with TRBJ1-1; D might be TRBD1 (6 bases). Per the germline V gene, CDR1 is SEHNR and CDR2 is FQNEAQ (reference sequence). Deletions cut 7 bases from V and 4 bases from J, with 25 bases between. The length of the CDR3 is 17 residues. As DNA, the CDR3 is TGTGCCAGCAACCTTAAGGCAAAGGGGGTAGGGGGCACTGAAGCTTTCTTT. This codes for CASNLKAKGVGGTEAFF.

The CDR3 reads CASSPRQTPNYGYTF. In DNA, the CDR3 is TGTGCCAGCAGCCCCCGACAGACCCCTAACTATGGCTACACCTTC. This chain connects TRBV7-9 to TRBJ1-2; tentatively, D is TRBD1 (5 bases). CDR3 length: 15 residues. CDR1 is SEHNR and CDR2 is FQNEAQ in the germline V gene (reference sequence). V lost 5 bases and J lost 0, with 13 bases in between.

The genes are TRBV4-2 and TRBJ2-5, with D possibly being TRBD2 (5 bases). Trimming pared 0 bases from V and 2 bases from J, leaving 13 bases between. The germline V gene has CDR1 LGHNA and CDR2 YNFKEQ. The CDR3 is made up of 16 amino acids. The CDR3, as DNA: TGTGCCAGCAGCCAAGAGTCCGGCGGGTTTCAAGAGACCCAGTACTTC. Translated: CASSQESGGFQETQYF.

This rearrangement joins TRBV12-5 to TRBJ2-7; 7 nucleotides match TRBD2. The CDR3 spans 16 residues. V was clipped by 2 bases and J by 3 bases; unmatched bases: 10. Per the germline V gene, CDR1 is LGHNT and CDR2 is FRNRAP. CDR3 residues: CASGLPPWSGVYEQYF. CDR3 nucleotides: TGTGCTAGTGGTTTGCCCCCGTGGAGCGGGGTCTACGAGCAGTACTTC. The full variable domain, in which reference TRBV12-5 and TRBJ2-7 provide the parts outside the CDR3, is DARVTQTPRHKVTEMGQEVTMRCQPILGHNTVFWYRQTMMQGLELLAYFRNRAPLDDSGMPKDRFSAEMPDATLATLKIQPSEPRDSAVYFCASGLPPWSGVYEQYFGPGTRLTVT.

The chain has TRBV6-5 and TRBJ2-3; 8 nucleotides align to TRBD1. Germline CDR1 MNHEY, CDR2 SVGAGI. The CDR3 length is 16 residues. Trimming removed 0 bases from V and 5 bases from J; junction bases left unmatched: 7. CDR3 sequence (DNA): TGTGCCAGCAGTTACTCTGGGACAGGAGTGGGAGATACGCAGTATTTT. Translated, it gives CASSYSGTGVGDTQYF.

Only one count was recorded for this clone. An end of the junction does not agree with germline; a read error may underlie this. The chain recombines TRBV7-7 with TRBJ2-2, with D perhaps matching TRBD1 (6 bases). Germline V gives CDR1 SSHAT, CDR2 FNYEAQ (reference sequence). This CDR3 spans 15 amino acids. The CDR3 DNA is TGTGCTAGCAGCTTAGATAGTAGCAGGGGCCGGGAGCTGTTTTTT. Protein: CASSLDSSRGRELFF.

The chain recombines TRBV10-2 with TRBJ2-3; D not certain. Per the germline V gene, CDR1 is WSHSY and CDR2 is SAAADI. Trimming pared 5 bases from V and 5 bases from J, leaving 8 bases between. The CDR3 length is 12 residues. The CDR3 DNA is TGCGCCAGCAGTCAATCCCGAGATACGCAGTATTTT. Protein product: CASSQSRDTQYF.

This clone was picked up one time. This chain connects TRBV7-2 to TRBJ2-3, with 7 bases aligning to TRBD2. The CDR3 has 16 residues. CDR1 is SGHTA and CDR2 is FQGNSA in the germline V gene. Trimming removed 2 bases from V and 4 bases from J; junction bases left unmatched: 9. The CDR3 DNA is TGTGCCAGCAGCTTAAAGCGGGGCCGACGGGCAGATACGCAGTATTTT. Translation: CASSLKRGRRADTQYF. Full variable domain (rest looked up from reference TRBV7-2 and TRBJ2-3): GAGVSQSPSNKVTEKGKDVELRCDPISGHTALYWYRQSLGQGLEFLIYFQGNSAPDKSGLPSDRFSAERTGGSVSTLTIQRTQQEDSAVYLCASSLKRGRRADTQYFGPGTRLTVL.

The chain joins TRBV7-2 to TRBJ2-5, with TRBD1 identical over 8 bases. The J segment lost 5 bases and the V segment lost 5 bases, leaving 10 bases of the junction unmatched. There are 15 residues in the CDR3. Germline loops: CDR1 SGHTA, CDR2 FQGNSA. The CDR3 region is CASSQPRGPWETQYF. CDR3 sequence (DNA): TGTGCCAGCAGCCAGCCCAGGGGGCCTTGGGAGACCCAGTACTTC. Full variable domain (outside the CDR3, taken from reference TRBV7-2 and TRBJ2-5): GAGVSQSPSNKVTEKGKDVELRCDPISGHTALYWYRQSLGQGLEFLIYFQGNSAPDKSGLPSDRFSAERTGGSVSTLTIQRTQQEDSAVYLCASSQPRGPWETQYFGPGTRLLVL.

The genes are TRBV6-5 and TRBJ1-4; no clear D. V shed 2 bases and J shed 8 bases, with 9 bases lying between them. Germline assignment: CDR1 MNHEY and CDR2 SVGAGI. The CDR3 length is 13 residues. CDR3 residues: CASSYVGDEKLFF. In DNA, the CDR3 is TGTGCCAGCAGTTACGTGGGAGACGAAAAACTGTTTTTT.

V is TRBV2 and J is TRBJ1-5; TRBD1 might be the D (5 bases). This CDR3 contains 16 residues. The V gene's germline CDR1 is SNHLY and CDR2 FYNNEI. The V and J ends lost 7 bases and 0 bases respectively, with 16 bases between them. The DNA of the CDR3 is TGTGCCAGCATGGTGGGGAAAGGGGCTAGCAATCAGCCCCAGCATTTT. It codes for CASMVGKGASNQPQHF.

The CDR3 spells CASSQASGTGNEKLFF. The CDR3 nucleotides read TGCGCCAGCAGCCAAGCATCCGGGACAGGAAATGAAAAACTGTTTTTT. The J gene is TRBJ1-4, the V gene TRBV4-1; 8 bases line up with TRBD1. The length of the CDR3 is 16 residues. Germline V CDR1 and CDR2: MGHRA, YSYEKL. The junction had 6 bases not matched to a gene; V was cut back by 1 base and J by 5 bases.

The genes are TRBV30 and TRBJ2-7; D is uncertain. Trimming pared 3 bases from V and 4 bases from J, leaving 4 bases between. This CDR3 region has 10 residues. The V gene's germline CDR1 is GTSNPN and CDR2 SVGIG (reference sequence). CDR3 sequence (DNA): TGTGCCTGGAGGGGGTACGAGCAGTACTTC. Amino acid sequence: CAWRGYEQYF.

This clone showed up just once. The genes are TRBV30 and TRBJ1-6; 7 nucleotides agree with TRBD1. The V and J ends lost 4 bases and 0 bases, in that order; junction bases with no gene match: 6. This CDR3 has 16 amino acids. CDR1 GTSNPN and CDR2 SVGIG come from the germline V gene (reference sequence). The CDR3 loop reads CAWTGQPSSYNSPLHF. In DNA, the CDR3 is TGTGCCTGGACGGGACAGCCTAGCTCCTATAATTCACCCCTCCACTTT.

V is TRBV6-5 and J is TRBJ1-6; 8 positions agree with TRBD1. This CDR3 has 15 residues. In germline, CDR1 is MNHEY, CDR2 SVGAGI. Trimming cost V 6 bases and J 7 bases; bases outside gene matches: 8. CDR3 in DNA: TGTGCCAGCAGCCCGGGACAGGCTGGGAATTCACCCCTCCACTTT. Amino acids: CASSPGQAGNSPLHF.

The chain's CDR3 is CASSEDGSSMAQYF. The CDR3, as DNA: TGCGCCAGCAGCGAGGACGGTTCATCTATGGCCCAGTACTTC. The genes are TRBV5-1 and TRBJ2-5; D is undetermined. The CDR3 extends over 14 amino acids. V lost 4 bases, J lost 9 bases, and 19 bases lay in between. Germline V gene data show CDR1 as SGHRS and CDR2 as YFSETQ. The full variable domain, completed using reference TRBV5-1 and TRBJ2-5, is KAGVTQTPRYLIKTRGQQVTLSCSPISGHRSVSWYQQTPGQGLQFLFEYFSETQRNKGNFPGRFSGRQFSNSRSEMNVSTLELGDSALYLCASSEDGSSMAQYFGPGTRLLVL.

The CDR3 DNA sequence: TGTGCCAGCAGCTTGGAAGGTAGCGGACTCTCCTACGAGCAGTACTTC. Protein sequence: CASSLEGSGLSYEQYF. The chain joins TRBV5-6 to TRBJ2-7; TRBD2 is a possible D gene (6 bases). The germline V gene encodes CDR1 SGHDT and CDR2 YYEEEE. The V gene lost 0 bases and the J gene lost 0 bases, with 13 bases spanning the gap. CDR3 size: 16 residues.